Following are 21 T cell receptor beta chains from one sample sequenced in a study of cytotoxic CD8 clonotypes in ibrutinib-treated CLL. Clones were sequenced by immunoSEQ multiplex PCR, and TCRdb holds only the in-frame ones, with some missing. The sample comprises about 21,000 clones, less than 80% of which are singletons, and about 26% rests with the top ten. This material consisted of PBMCs, taken before ibrutinib treatment. All receptors come from a human donor with chronic lymphocytic leukemia.

The rearrangement uses TRBV18 and TRBJ2-3; a possible D gene is TRBD2 (6 bases). Trimming stripped 6 bases from V and 0 bases from J, with 7 bases between. CDR3 length: 13 amino acids. Germline assignment: CDR1 KGHSH and CDR2 LQKENI. The CDR3 DNA reads as TGTGCCAGCTCGGAGGGTAGCACAGATACGCAGTATTTT. Its protein is CASSEGSTDTQYF.

The V gene is TRBV7-9, the J gene TRBJ2-2; 8 nucleotides line up with TRBD2. In germline, CDR1 is SEHNR, CDR2 FQNEAQ (reference sequence). V was clipped by 5 bases and J by 0 bases; unmatched bases: 5. The length of the CDR3 is 16 residues. The CDR3 DNA reads TGTGCCAGCAGCATGGTAGCGGGGTCGAACACCGGGGAGCTGTTTTTT. Translation gives CASSMVAGSNTGELFF.

This clone was counted between two and nine times. V is TRBV4-1 and J is TRBJ2-7; perhaps TRBD1 as D (5 bases). The CDR3 totals 16 residues. Trimming took off 0 bases at V and 2 bases at J, with 14 bases between the two ends. Germline CDR1 and CDR2: MGHRA and YSYEKL. This CDR3 is CASSQDVGRTPYEQYF. The CDR3 DNA sequence: TGCGCCAGCAGCCAAGATGTAGGGCGGACACCCTACGAGCAGTACTTC.

In this sample, this clone turned up a few times. The rearrangement uses TRBV6-5 and TRBJ2-3; 7 bases are a match to TRBD1. The CDR3 runs to 15 residues. The germline CDR1 and CDR2 sequences are MNHEY and SVGAGI. With 4 bases clipped from V and 2 bases from J, the junction kept 6 bases outside the gene matches. CDR3 region: CASSLGDSPTDTQYF. The CDR3 DNA follows: TGTGCCAGCAGTTTAGGGGACAGCCCCACAGATACGCAGTATTTT.

This sequence joins TRBV11-2 and TRBJ2-2; 11 bases line up with TRBD1. Germline trimming cut 5 bases from V and 7 bases from J; bases unmatched to any gene: 6. Germline V CDR1 and CDR2: SGHAT, FQNNGV. CDR3 length equals 15 residues. The CDR3 DNA sequence: TGTGCCAGCAGCCGGACAGGGGGCGGGAACGGGGAGCTGTTTTTT. Translation: CASSRTGGGNGELFF. Full variable domain (outside the CDR3, taken from reference TRBV11-2 and TRBJ2-2): EAGVAQSPRYKIIEKRQSVAFWCNPISGHATLYWYQQILGQGPKLLIQFQNNGVVDDSQLPKDRFSAERLKGVDSTLKIQPAKLEDSAVYLCASSRTGGGNGELFFGEGSRLTVL.

The chain joins TRBV6-5 to TRBJ2-4; D is possibly TRBD1 (6 bases). The CDR3 sequence is 16 residues long. V was clipped by 0 bases and J by 6 bases, with 15 bases between them. The germline V gene encodes CDR1 MNHEY and CDR2 SVGAGI. The CDR3, as DNA: TGTGCCAGCAGTTACTCGATGATGGGGGCAACAAACATTCAGTACTTC. Its protein product is CASSYSMMGATNIQYF.

This clone was seen a single time. This sequence joins TRBV19 and TRBJ1-1; D is undetermined. The germline CDR1 and CDR2 sequences are LNHDA and SQIVND (reference sequence). Trimming pared 4 bases from V and 0 bases from J, leaving 15 bases between. The CDR3 extends over 16 amino acids. The CDR3 DNA is TGTGCCAGTAGTAAGGCTACAGAACGAATGAACACTGAAGCTTTCTTT. This translates into CASSKATERMNTEAFF.

The gene calls are TRBV5-4 and TRBJ2-5; possibly TRBD1 or TRBD2 for D (5 bases each). Germline assignment: CDR1 SGHNT and CDR2 YYREEE (reference sequence). This CDR3 spans 16 amino acids. With 0 bases removed from V and 0 bases from J, the gap between germline ends came to 12 bases. CDR3: CASSLAGTTYQETQYF. As DNA, the CDR3 is TGTGCCAGCAGCTTGGCTGGGACCACGTACCAAGAGACCCAGTACTTC.

The rearrangement uses TRBV6-5 and TRBJ2-1; 10 nucleotides match TRBD2. V lost 5 bases, J lost 2 bases, and 3 bases stayed unmatched. Germline V gene sequence: CDR1 MNHEY, CDR2 SVGAGI. CDR3 length equals 15 residues. The CDR3 coding sequence is TGTGCCAGCAGTCCCGGGACTAGCGCCTACAATGAGCAGTTCTTC. It specifies CASSPGTSAYNEQFF.

The V call is TRBV7-3, the J call TRBJ2-1; 9 bases fit TRBD2. The V gene's germline CDR1 is SGHTA and CDR2 FQGTGA. Trimming cost V 5 bases and J 1 base; bases outside gene matches: 3. This CDR3 has 15 residues. CDR3 sequence: CASSNLAGSYNEQFF. The CDR3 bases are TGTGCCAGCAGCAATCTAGCGGGGTCCTACAATGAGCAGTTCTTC.

The gene calls are TRBV9 and TRBJ1-1; D unresolved. The CDR3 contains 17 residues. The germline V and J ends were trimmed by 0 bases and 3 bases, with 18 bases remaining between them. In germline, CDR1 is SGDLS, CDR2 YYNGEE. The CDR3 DNA sequence: TGTGCCAGCAGCGTAGGTGGGATGGGAGCCGCATACACTGAAGCTTTCTTT. This translates into CASSVGGMGAAYTEAFF.

This clone was detected only once. The chain joins TRBV19 to TRBJ2-3; TRBD1 matches 8 bases. The V gene end was trimmed by 3 bases and the J gene end by 6 bases; junction bases not matched to a gene: 8. Germline V gene data show CDR1 as LNHDA and CDR2 as SQIVND (reference sequence). The CDR3 is 15 residues long. The CDR3 here is CASSIAGTGYDTQYF. The CDR3 DNA reads TGTGCCAGTAGTATTGCGGGGACAGGTTATGATACGCAGTATTTT.

The V call is TRBV5-1, the J call TRBJ2-5, with D perhaps given as TRBD1 or TRBD2 (6 bases each). The CDR3 has 15 amino acids. The germline V and J ends were trimmed by 4 bases and 2 bases, with 15 bases remaining between them. Germline lookup yields CDR1 SGHRS and CDR2 YFSETQ. CDR3 sequence: CASSHRDGRQETQYF. CDR3 nucleotide sequence: TGCGCCAGCAGCCACAGGGATGGGAGGCAAGAGACCCAGTACTTC.

This clone has just a few counts. V is TRBV6-6 and J is TRBJ1-5, with D perhaps TRBD1 (5 bases). From germline, CDR1 is MNHNY and CDR2 SVGAGI (reference sequence). The length of the CDR3 is 15 residues. The V and J ends lost 4 bases and 3 bases respectively, with 13 bases between them. Written as DNA, the CDR3 is TGTGCCAGCAGTTCCCGCGTGGGGGACAATCAGCCCCAGCATTTT. Amino acid sequence: CASSSRVGDNQPQHF.

The chain is built from TRBV18 and TRBJ2-1; 9 bases agree with TRBD2. This CDR3 region has 15 residues. Germline V gene data show CDR1 as KGHSH and CDR2 as LQKENI. Trimming removed 4 bases from V and 0 bases from J; junction bases left unmatched: 1. The CDR3 DNA sequence: TGTGCCAGCTCACATAGCGGGAGCTCCTACAATGAGCAGTTCTTC. It yields the protein CASSHSGSSYNEQFF.

The V call is TRBV27, the J call TRBJ1-5; the match to TRBD1 covers 8 bases. Unmatched junction bases numbered 5, after V lost 6 bases and J lost 4 bases. The length of the CDR3 is 14 residues. CDR1 MNHEY and CDR2 SMNVEV come from the germline V gene (reference sequence). The CDR3 loop is CASSPDRENQPQHF. The CDR3 DNA is TGTGCCAGCAGCCCGGACAGGGAGAATCAGCCCCAGCATTTT.

The chain combines TRBV4-3 with TRBJ2-7; D may be TRBD1 (7 bases). The V and J ends lost 0 bases and 7 bases respectively, with 13 bases between them. Germline CDR1 is LGHNA and CDR2 is YSLEER. CDR3 length: 14 residues. The chain's CDR3 is CASSQELQGREQYF. CDR3 in DNA: TGCGCCAGCAGCCAAGAATTACAGGGGAGGGAGCAGTACTTC.

The J gene is TRBJ2-7, the V gene TRBV28; 7 bases map to TRBD1. V shed 2 bases, J shed 2 bases, and the junction held 3 bases outside the gene matches. The CDR3 is 14 residues long. From germline, CDR1 is MDHEN and CDR2 SYDVKM. The chain's CDR3 is CASSLLGQTYEQYF. DNA for the CDR3: TGTGCCAGCAGTTTACTGGGACAGACCTACGAGCAGTACTTC.

CDR3 loop: CASGYPGREGQFF. CDR3 bases: TGTGCCAGCGGCTACCCGGGCCGAGAGGGGCAGTTCTTC. J is TRBJ2-1 and V is TRBV19, with a possible D match to TRBD2 (5 bases). The ends were cut back, 9 bases at V and 12 bases at J, with 21 bases in the middle. In germline, CDR1 is LNHDA, CDR2 SQIVND (reference sequence). This CDR3 is built from 13 residues.

The gene calls are TRBV4-2 and TRBJ1-2; D unclear. Trimming stripped 0 bases from V and 3 bases from J, with 11 bases between. This CDR3 contains 15 residues. Germline values: CDR1 LGHNA, CDR2 YNFKEQ. CDR3 residues: CASSQDFNIYYGYTF. CDR3 DNA: TGTGCCAGCAGCCAAGATTTCAACATTTACTATGGCTACACCTTC.

The J gene is TRBJ2-7, the V gene TRBV6-1, with D maybe TRBD2 (6 bases). This CDR3 has 12 residues. V was shortened by 5 bases and J by 6 bases, with 11 bases between the two germline ends. Germline loops: CDR1 MNHNS, CDR2 SASEGT. CDR3 in amino acids: CASSQVGGEQYF. The CDR3 DNA reads as TGTGCCAGCAGTCAGGTCGGGGGCGAGCAGTACTTC.